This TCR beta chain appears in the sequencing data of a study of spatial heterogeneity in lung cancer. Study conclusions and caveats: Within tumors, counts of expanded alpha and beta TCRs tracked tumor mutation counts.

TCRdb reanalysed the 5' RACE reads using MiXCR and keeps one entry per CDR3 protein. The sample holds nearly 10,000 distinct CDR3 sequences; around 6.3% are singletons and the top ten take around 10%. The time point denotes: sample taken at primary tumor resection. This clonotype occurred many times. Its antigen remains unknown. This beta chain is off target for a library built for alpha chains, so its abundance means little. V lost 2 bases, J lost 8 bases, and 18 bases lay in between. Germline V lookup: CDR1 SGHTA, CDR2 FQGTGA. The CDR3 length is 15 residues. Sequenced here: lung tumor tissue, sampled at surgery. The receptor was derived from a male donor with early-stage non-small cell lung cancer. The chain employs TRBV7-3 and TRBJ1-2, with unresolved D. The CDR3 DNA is TGTGCCAGCAGCTTATTTCCGGGATCCCAAGGAGGCTACACCTTC. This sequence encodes CASSLFPGSQGGYTF.